A single sample gave rise to the 11 T cell receptor beta chains below, sequenced in a study of blood T cell repertoires in COVID-19. The protocol was immunoSEQ multiplex PCR, while the TCRdb copy is restricted to in-frame clones and leaves out a portion. In the table there are more than 200,000 clones, 85% to 90% of which are singletons. Sequencing used PBMCs or T cells enriched from blood (not recorded which). The source of these receptors is a woman in her forties or fifties who had recovered from COVID-19.

There are a few counts of this clone. The chain couples TRBV10-1 to TRBJ1-6; a weak D match, TRBD1 (6 bases). The CDR3 extends over 16 amino acids. V gave up 8 bases and J gave up 6 bases, with 20 bases separating them. Germline V gene lookup returns CDR1 WNHNN and CDR2 SYGVQD (reference sequence). In DNA form, the CDR3 reads TGCGCCAGCTCAAGCTCTACAGGGCTTCGTAATTCACCCCTCCACTTT. It encodes CASSSSTGLRNSPLHF.

The chain carries TRBV5-1 and TRBJ1-2; no reliable D call. Trimming left V 0 bases short and J 5 bases short, with 11 bases between. Looked up from germline, CDR1 is SGHRS and CDR2 is YFSETQ. CDR3 length: 14 residues. The CDR3 reads CASSLESGQYGYTF. The CDR3, as DNA: TGCGCCAGCAGCTTGGAGTCAGGTCAATATGGCTACACCTTC.

The chain joins TRBV5-1 to TRBJ1-2; D remains unclear. The ends were cut back, 2 bases at V and 7 bases at J, with 15 bases in the middle. Germline CDR1 and CDR2: SGHRS and YFSETQ. The CDR3 has 14 residues. The CDR3 is CASSFQTDAGGYTF. CDR3 DNA sequence: TGCGCCAGCAGCTTTCAGACCGATGCGGGTGGCTACACCTTC.

With regard to this clone: Its ends do not fully match the called genes, so a read error is possible. V is TRBV5-4 and J is TRBJ2-7, with D unresolved. CDR1 and CDR2 from the germline V gene are SGHNT and YYREEE (reference sequence). The CDR3 runs 12 residues. CDR3 loop: CASSLDSFEQYF. CDR3 nucleotides: TGTGCCAGCAGCTTGGACTCCTTCGAGCAGTACTTC.

This CDR3 reads CASSHGQANTEAFF. In DNA, the CDR3 is TGTGCCAGCAGCCACGGACAGGCGAACACTGAAGCTTTCTTT. The chain carries TRBV4-2 and TRBJ1-1; 7 positions agree with TRBD1. V lost 3 bases to trimming and J lost 1 base; unmatched junction nucleotides: 2. The CDR3 is 14 residues long. CDR1 is LGHNA and CDR2 is YNFKEQ in the germline V gene.

This chain connects TRBV5-5 to TRBJ2-7; 10 bases agree with TRBD2. The V gene's germline CDR1 is SGHKS and CDR2 YYEKEE (reference sequence). V trimming: 0 bases; J trimming: 5 bases; junction bases outside the gene matches: 17. CDR3 size: 19 residues. Here the CDR3 reads CASSLGLGLAGVTLHEQYF. In DNA, the CDR3 is TGTGCCAGCAGCTTGGGATTAGGGCTAGCGGGAGTCACTCTCCACGAGCAGTACTTC. The full variable domain, rest sourced from reference TRBV5-5 and TRBJ2-7, is DAGVTQSPTHLIKTRGQQVTLRCSPISGHKSVSWYQQVLGQGPQFIFQYYEKEERGRGNFPDRFSARQFPNYSSELNVNALLLGDSALYLCASSLGLGLAGVTLHEQYFGPGTRLTVT.

The gene calls are TRBV4-3 and TRBJ2-1; 9 nucleotides match TRBD2. Germline V CDR1 and CDR2: LGHNA, YSLEER. V gave up 3 bases and J gave up 1 base; unmatched junction bases: 4. The CDR3 consists of 16 residues. The CDR3 sequence is CASSQNSGRSYNEQFF. The CDR3 DNA is TGCGCCAGCAGCCAGAATAGCGGGAGATCCTACAATGAGCAGTTCTTC.

The rearrangement joins TRBV10-3 to TRBJ1-1; no reliable D call. The CDR3 spans 14 residues. Germline-derived CDR1 and CDR2 are ENHRY and SYGVKD. Trimming removed 6 bases from V and 1 base from J, with 12 bases in between. Here the CDR3 DNA reads TGTGCCATCAGCCCAGTTGGCTCGAACACTGAAGCTTTCTTT. It codes for CAISPVGSNTEAFF.

J is TRBJ2-1 and V is TRBV24-1, with D possibly TRBD1 on 6 matching bases. Germline V lookup: CDR1 KGHDR, CDR2 SFDVKD. V lost 4 bases to trimming and J lost 0 bases, with 15 bases between them. The CDR3 has 17 residues. The DNA for the CDR3 is TGTGCCACCAGTGACAGTAGACAGGCTAGCTCCTACAATGAGCAGTTCTTC. It codes for CATSDSRQASSYNEQFF.

This chain's CDR3 is CASSIQGIYGYTF. In DNA form, the CDR3 reads TGTGCCAGCAGTATACAGGGAATCTATGGCTACACCTTC. The V gene is TRBV28, the J gene TRBJ1-2, with TRBD1 as a possible D gene (6 bases). V was clipped by 5 bases and J by 4 bases, with 11 bases between them. The germline V gene has CDR1 MDHEN and CDR2 SYDVKM. The CDR3 totals 13 residues.

The table lists this clone with a few counts. This chain connects TRBV4-3 to TRBJ1-1; possibly TRBD1 for D (5 bases). The CDR3 sequence is 16 residues long. Germline loops: CDR1 LGHNA, CDR2 YSLEER. Trimming removed 1 base from V and 1 base from J, with 13 bases in between. CDR3 nucleotide sequence: TGCGCCAGCAGCCAAGGTTTCGGACATAAGAACACTGAAGCTTTCTTT. The encoded protein is CASSQGFGHKNTEAFF.